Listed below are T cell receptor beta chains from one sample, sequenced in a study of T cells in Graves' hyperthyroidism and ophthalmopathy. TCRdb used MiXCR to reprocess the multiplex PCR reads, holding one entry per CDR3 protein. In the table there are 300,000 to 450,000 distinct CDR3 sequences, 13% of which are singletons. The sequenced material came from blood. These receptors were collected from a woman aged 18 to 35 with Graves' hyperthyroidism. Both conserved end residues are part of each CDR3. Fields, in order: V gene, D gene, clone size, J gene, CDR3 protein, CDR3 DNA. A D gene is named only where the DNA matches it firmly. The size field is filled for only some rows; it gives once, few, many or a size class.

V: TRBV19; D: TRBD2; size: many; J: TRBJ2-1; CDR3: CATRLADSYNEQFF; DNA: TGTGCCACTCGACTAGCGGACTCCTACAATGAGCAGTTCTTC
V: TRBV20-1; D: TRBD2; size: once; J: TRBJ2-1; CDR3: CSASRLGGGQSSGNEQFF; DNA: TGCAGTGCAAGTCGCCTGGGGGGAGGGCAATCTAGCGGCAATGAGCAGTTCTTC
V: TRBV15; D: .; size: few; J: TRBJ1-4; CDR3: CATSRGATNEKLFF; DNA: TGTGCCACCAGCAGGGGGGCCACTAATGAAAAACTGTTTTTT
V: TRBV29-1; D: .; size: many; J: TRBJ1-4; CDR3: CSVGFRVSNEKLFF; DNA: TGCAGCGTTGGGTTCAGGGTGTCAAATGAAAAACTGTTTTTT
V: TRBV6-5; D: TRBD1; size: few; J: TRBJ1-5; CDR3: CASSYHSGTGYYADQPQHF; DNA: TGTGCCAGCAGTTACCATTCCGGGACAGGGTATTATGCCGATCAGCCCCAGCATTTT
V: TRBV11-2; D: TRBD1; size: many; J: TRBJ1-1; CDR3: CASTLTGVGTEAFF; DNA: TGTGCCAGCACCCTTACAGGGGTCGGGACTGAAGCTTTCTTT
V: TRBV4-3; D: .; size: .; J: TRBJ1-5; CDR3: CASSQIDGSNQPQHF; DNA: TGCGCCAGCAGCCAAATAGACGGTAGCAATCAGCCCCAGCATTTT
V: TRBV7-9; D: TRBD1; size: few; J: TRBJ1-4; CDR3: CASSLDRGNEKLFF; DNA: TGTGCCAGCAGCTTAGACAGGGGTAATGAAAAACTGTTTTTT
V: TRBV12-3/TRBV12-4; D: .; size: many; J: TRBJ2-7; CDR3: CASTQGTYVYEQYF; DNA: TGTGCCAGCACCCAGGGAACCTACGTGTACGAGCAGTACTTC
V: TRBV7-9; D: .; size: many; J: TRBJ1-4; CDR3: CASSLTGTPHEKLFF; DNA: TGTGCCAGCAGCCTTACCGGGACACCTCATGAAAAACTGTTTTTT
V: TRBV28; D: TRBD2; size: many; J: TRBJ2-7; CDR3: CASSFQLAAGGRNEQYF; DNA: TGTGCCAGCAGTTTCCAATTAGCAGCGGGAGGGCGGAACGAGCAGTACTTC
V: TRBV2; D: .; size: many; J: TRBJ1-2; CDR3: CASSEGMEGLNYGYTF; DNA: TGTGCCAGCAGTGAAGGAATGGAGGGCCTAAACTATGGCTACACCTTC
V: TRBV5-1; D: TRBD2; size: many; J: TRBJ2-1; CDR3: CASTLAGPSSYNEQFF; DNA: TGCGCCAGCACCTTAGCGGGACCTAGCTCCTACAATGAGCAGTTCTTC
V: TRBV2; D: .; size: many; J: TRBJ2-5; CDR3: CASSEDSIDRKEETQYF; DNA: TGTGCCAGCAGTGAAGATAGTATCGACAGAAAAGAAGAGACCCAGTACTTC
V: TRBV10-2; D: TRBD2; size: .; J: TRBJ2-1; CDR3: CASRVAGWNEQFF; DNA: TGCGCCAGCAGGGTAGCGGGTTGGAATGAGCAGTTCTTC
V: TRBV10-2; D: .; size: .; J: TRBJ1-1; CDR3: CASTNQTSMYLCASSLEEVTEAFF; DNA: .
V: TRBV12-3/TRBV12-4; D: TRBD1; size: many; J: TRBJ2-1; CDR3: CASSGPDRRSYNEQFF; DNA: TGTGCCAGCAGTGGACCGGACAGGCGCTCCTACAATGAGCAGTTCTTC
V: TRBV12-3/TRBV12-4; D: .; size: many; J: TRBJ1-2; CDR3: CASSWGTSNYGYTF; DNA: TGTGCCAGCAGTTGGGGGACATCTAACTATGGCTACACCTTC
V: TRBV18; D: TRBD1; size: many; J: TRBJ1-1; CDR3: CASSSGTGVFGTEAFF; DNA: TGTGCCAGCTCATCGGGGACAGGGGTCTTCGGGACTGAAGCTTTCTTT
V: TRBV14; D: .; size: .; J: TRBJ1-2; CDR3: CASSQEALYGYTF; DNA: TGTGCCAGCAGCCAAGAGGCCTTGTATGGCTACACCTTC
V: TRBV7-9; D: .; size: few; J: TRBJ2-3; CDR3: CASSPMVLDTQYF; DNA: TGTGCCAGCAGCCCGATGGTCCTAGATACGCAGTATTTT
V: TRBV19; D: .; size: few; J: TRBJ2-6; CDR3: CASSQDPGANVLTF; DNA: TGTGCCAGTAGTCAGGATCCTGGGGCCAACGTCCTGACTTTC
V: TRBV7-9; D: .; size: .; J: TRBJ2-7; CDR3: CASSLAGGAKYEQYF; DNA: TGTGCCAGCAGCTTAGCGGGAGGTGCCAAGTACGAGCAGTACTTC
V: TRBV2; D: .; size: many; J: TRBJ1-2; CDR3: CASRAETGTGGYTF; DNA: TGTGCCAGCAGGGCTGAGACAGGAACAGGGGGCTACACCTTC
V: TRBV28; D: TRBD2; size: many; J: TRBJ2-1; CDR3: CASSFDGGGPSYNEQFF; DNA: TGTGCCAGCAGTTTTGATGGGGGAGGGCCTTCCTACAATGAGCAGTTCTTC
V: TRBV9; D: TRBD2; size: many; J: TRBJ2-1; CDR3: CASTPRLAERNEQFF; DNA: TGTGCCAGCACCCCGAGGCTAGCGGAGAGAAATGAGCAGTTCTTC
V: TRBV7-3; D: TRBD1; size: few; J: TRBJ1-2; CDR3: CASSRQGIGYTF; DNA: TGTGCCAGCAGCCGACAGGGGATTGGCTACACCTTC
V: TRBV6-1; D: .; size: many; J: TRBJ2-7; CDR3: CATSQGTYEQYF; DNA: TGTGCCACCTCACAGGGGACTTACGAGCAGTACTTC
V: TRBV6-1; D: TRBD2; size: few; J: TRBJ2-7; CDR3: CASRPGLAGGKYEQYF; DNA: TGTGCCAGCAGGCCCGGACTAGCGGGAGGGAAGTACGAGCAGTACTTC
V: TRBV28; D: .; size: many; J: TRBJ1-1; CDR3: CASSMTRRAFF; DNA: TGTGCCAGCAGCATGACCAGGAGAGCTTTCTTT
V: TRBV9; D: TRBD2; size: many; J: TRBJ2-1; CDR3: CASSVGGRDNEQFF; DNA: TGTGCCAGCAGCGTAGGCGGGAGGGACAATGAGCAGTTCTTC
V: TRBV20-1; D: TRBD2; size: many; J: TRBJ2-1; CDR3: CSATLGLAGGEQFF; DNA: TGCAGTGCTACCCTGGGGCTAGCGGGAGGTGAGCAGTTCTTC
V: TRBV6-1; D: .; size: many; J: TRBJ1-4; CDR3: CASSVSQRGTNEKLFF; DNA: TGTGCCAGCAGTGTTTCGCAACGGGGGACTAATGAAAAACTGTTTTTT
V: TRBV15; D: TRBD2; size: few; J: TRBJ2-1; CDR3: CATSSEGGTSGPPGAWYNEQFF; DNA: TGTGCCACCAGCTCCGAAGGCGGGACTAGCGGGCCCCCGGGGGCGTGGTACAATGAGCAGTTCTTC
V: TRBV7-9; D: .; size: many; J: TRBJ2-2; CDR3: CASSPTTTNTGELFF; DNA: TGTGCCAGCAGCCCAACGACCACGAACACCGGGGAGCTGTTTTTT
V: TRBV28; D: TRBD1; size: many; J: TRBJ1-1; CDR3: CASTPGTGGTEAFF; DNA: TGTGCCAGCACTCCCGGGACAGGGGGCACTGAAGCTTTCTTT
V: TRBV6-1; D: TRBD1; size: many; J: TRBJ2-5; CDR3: CASSVLPTGYQETQYF; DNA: TGTGCCAGCAGTGTCCTTCCGACAGGGTACCAAGAGACCCAGTACTTC
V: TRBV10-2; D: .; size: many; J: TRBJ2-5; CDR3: CATGRVIDQETQYF; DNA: TGCGCCACCGGGAGAGTCATCGACCAAGAGACCCAGTACTTC
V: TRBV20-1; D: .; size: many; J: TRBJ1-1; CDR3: CSAIAREGINTEAFF; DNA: TGCAGTGCTATAGCACGGGAGGGGATAAACACTGAAGCTTTCTTT
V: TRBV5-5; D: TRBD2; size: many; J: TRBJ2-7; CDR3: CASSLAGRAGVSSYEQYF; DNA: TGTGCCAGCAGCTTGGCAGGGCGAGCGGGAGTGAGTTCCTACGAGCAGTACTTC
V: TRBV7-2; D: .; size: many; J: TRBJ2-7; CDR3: CASSLDARGNEQYF; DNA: TGTGCCAGCAGCTTAGACGCAAGGGGAAACGAGCAGTACTTC
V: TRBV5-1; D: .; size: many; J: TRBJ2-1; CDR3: CASSGRRESSYNEQFF; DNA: TGCGCCAGCAGCGGACGCCGGGAGTCCTCCTACAATGAGCAGTTCTTC
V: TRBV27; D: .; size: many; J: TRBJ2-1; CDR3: CASSFGFEQFF; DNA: TGTGCCAGCAGTTTCGGGTTTGAGCAGTTCTTC
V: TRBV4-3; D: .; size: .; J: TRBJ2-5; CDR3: CASSQDIKRGLGFVETQYF; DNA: TGCGCCAGCAGCCAAGATATAAAGAGAGGGTTAGGTTTCGTAGAGACCCAGTACTTC